This T cell receptor (beta chain) was captured in a study of cytomegalovirus exposure and HLA in healthy donors. The overall study: The Caucasian-associated ancestry cluster held around 76% of around 380 genotyped donors. Findings and limits, study-wide: In vitro, three CMV-associated chains proved specific for CMV antigens. A missense variant in DCLRE1C was later tied to TCR beta V- and J-gene trimming.

This clone was recorded once. As yet, its antigen is unknown. This CDR3 spans 15 amino acids. Germline assignment: CDR1 LNHNV and CDR2 YYDKDF (reference sequence). The V gene lost 5 bases and the J gene lost 0 bases, with 14 bases spanning the gap. Researchers ran the PCR with 60 Vbeta and 13 Jbeta primers. Repertoires were generated with immunoSEQ multiplex PCR, while TCRdb's copy carries only in-frame clones and drops some. Of some 110,000 clones in the sample, roughly 71% were seen once. The gene calls are TRBV15 and TRBJ2-7; a possible D gene is TRBD2 (5 bases). The TCR was taken from a male donor in good health and CMV-seropositive. What was sequenced was PBMCs. CDR3 bases: TGTGCCACCAGCCGGGAATGGGATAACTCCTACGAGCAGTACTTC. Its protein is CATSREWDNSYEQYF.